By frequency in the sample, the clone carrying this T cell receptor (beta chain) is medium-sized. The antigen is not known. This entry comes from a study of T cell repertoires in aging, cancer and after chemotherapy. Overall study context: Donor ages fell into six groups from 30 or younger up to 70 or older.

CDR3 length: 15 amino acids. Trimming removed 5 bases from V and 4 bases from J, with 12 bases in between. CDR1 and CDR2 (germline): SGHNT, YENEEA. General observations from the study: In each cancer cohort, median generation probability increased across chemotherapy, suggesting thymic output rebounded. Loss of evenness, beyond lost richness, contributed to age-related TCR diversity decline in cancer patients.

The template was genomic DNA from peripheral blood, not RNA. A mixed TRB-A/B primer pool amplified rearranged TRB by multiplex touch-down PCR. TCRdb itself ran the multiplex PCR reads through MiXCR, one entry per CDR3 protein. The profile shows some 11,000 distinct CDR3 sequences, more than 30% of them singletons. The chain couples TRBV11-3 to TRBJ1-6, with D possibly matching TRBD1 (5 bases). The sequencing input was blood. This TCR was sampled from a human donor in good health. In DNA, the CDR3 is TGTGCCAGCAGCCCAAGCGGGGGGTATAATTCACCCCTCCACTTT. Translating it yields CASSPSGGYNSPLHF.